This is a list of T cell receptor beta chains from one sample in a study of cytomegalovirus exposure and HLA in healthy donors. Clones were read by immunoSEQ multiplex PCR, and TCRdb kept only the in-frame ones, dropping some. The table for this sample gives fewer than 200,000 clones. The source material was PBMCs. These receptor sequences come from a man aged 30 to 39 in good health and CMV-seronegative. Each CDR3 is given with its conserved first and last residue. The D gene is left open where the match is weak.

v_gene	len	d_gene	j_gene	CDR3nt	CDR3aa
TRBV4-2	16	TRBD2	TRBJ2-1	TGTGCCAGCAGCCAGGGTAGCGGGGGGCCCTACAATGAGCAGTTCTTC	CASSQGSGGPYNEQFF
TRBV18	20	-	TRBJ2-7	TGTGCCAGCTCAGCCCATACCGCAACCATCAGGGGCAGGGACCCCTACGAGCAGTACTTC	CASSAHTATIRGRDPYEQYF
TRBV4-1	14	-	TRBJ1-4	TGCGCCAGCAGCCGCCAGGGCAACTCGGAAAAACTGTTTTTT	CASSRQGNSEKLFF
TRBV6-1	14	TRBD1	TRBJ1-2	TGTGCCACTGGGACAGGGAGGAACTATGGAGGCTACACCTTC	CATGTGRNYGGYTF
TRBV18	15	TRBD2	TRBJ2-1	TGTGCCAGCTCTCCCGGGACTAGCGAGTACAATGAGCAGTTCTTC	CASSPGTSEYNEQFF
TRBV27	17	-	TRBJ1-1	TGTGCCAGCAGTTTATCCGCCCGGCAGGGAATGAACACTGAAGCTTTCTTT	CASSLSARQGMNTEAFF
TRBV10-1	12	TRBD1	TRBJ1-1	TGCGCCAGCAGGGGACAGGGAACTGAAGCTTTCTTT	CASRGQGTEAFF
TRBV6-5	13	-	TRBJ2-3	TGTGCCAGCAGTTCTATACCCCCAGATACGCAGTATTTT	CASSSIPPDTQYF
TRBV12-5	13	-	TRBJ1-5	TGTGCTAGTGGTTCTGGTCAGGCGAAGCCCCAGCATTTT	CASGSGQAKPQHF
TRBV7-2	16	TRBD1	TRBJ1-2	TGTGCCAGCAGCTTAATCGGGCCCGGGACAGGCGATGGCTACACCTTC	CASSLIGPGTGDGYTF